This T cell receptor beta chain is from a study of T cells after yellow fever vaccination. This clonotype was observed at least ten times. TCRdb processed the 5' RACE reads anew with MiXCR; each CDR3 protein has one entry. Of roughly 310,000 distinct CDR3 sequences detected, around 3.6% appear once; the ten largest clones hold 20% to 25%. The V end lost 4 bases, the J end lost 2 bases, and 17 bases lay between the germline ends. Germline loops: CDR1 SGHKS, CDR2 YYEKEE (reference sequence). The CDR3 length is 16 residues. The genes are TRBV5-5 and TRBJ2-3; unclear D gene. This TCR came from a man between 18 and 35 years old who received the YFV17D yellow fever vaccine. The sample was PBMCs, taken on the day of the yellow fever booster vaccination. The DNA for the CDR3 is TGTGCCAGCAGCCTGGGTCAACTCGGCCTCACAGATACGCAGTATTTT. It yields the protein CASSLGQLGLTDTQYF. The variable domain in full, with the rest retrieved from reference TRBV5-5 and TRBJ2-3, is DAGVTQSPTHLIKTRGQQVTLRCSPISGHKSVSWYQQVLGQGPQFIFQYYEKEERGRGNFPDRFSARQFPNYSSELNVNALLLGDSALYLCASSLGQLGLTDTQYFGPGTRLTVL.